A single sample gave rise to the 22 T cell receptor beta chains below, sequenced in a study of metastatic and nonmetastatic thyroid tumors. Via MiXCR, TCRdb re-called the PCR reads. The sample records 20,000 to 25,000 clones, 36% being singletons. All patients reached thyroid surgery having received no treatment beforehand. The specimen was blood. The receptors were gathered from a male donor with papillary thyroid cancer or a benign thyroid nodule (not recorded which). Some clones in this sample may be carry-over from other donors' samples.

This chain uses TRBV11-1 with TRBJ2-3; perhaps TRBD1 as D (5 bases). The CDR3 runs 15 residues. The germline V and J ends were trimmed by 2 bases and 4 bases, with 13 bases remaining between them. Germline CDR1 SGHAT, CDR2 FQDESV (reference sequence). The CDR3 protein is CASSLRRDGADTQYF. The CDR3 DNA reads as TGTGCCAGCAGCTTACGCAGGGATGGCGCAGATACGCAGTATTTT. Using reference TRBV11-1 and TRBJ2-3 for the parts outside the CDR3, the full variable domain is EAEVAQSPRYKITEKSQAVAFWCDPISGHATLYWYRQILGQGPELLVQFQDESVVDDSQLPKDRFSAERLKGVDSTLKIQPAELGDSAMYLCASSLRRDGADTQYFGPGTRLTVL.

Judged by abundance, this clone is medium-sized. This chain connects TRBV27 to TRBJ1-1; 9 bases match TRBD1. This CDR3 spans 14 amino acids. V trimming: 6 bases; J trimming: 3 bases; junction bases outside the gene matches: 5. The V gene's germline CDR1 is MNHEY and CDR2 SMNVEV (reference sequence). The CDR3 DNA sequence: TGTGCCAGCAGCAGACAGGGGGACTACACTGAAGCTTTCTTT. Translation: CASSRQGDYTEAFF.

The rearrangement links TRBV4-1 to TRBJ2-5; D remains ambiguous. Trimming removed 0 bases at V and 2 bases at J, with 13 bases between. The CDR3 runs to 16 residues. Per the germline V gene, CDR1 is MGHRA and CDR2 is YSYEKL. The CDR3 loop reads CASSQDAAASQETQYF. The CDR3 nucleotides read TGCGCCAGCAGCCAAGATGCGGCGGCAAGTCAAGAGACCCAGTACTTC.

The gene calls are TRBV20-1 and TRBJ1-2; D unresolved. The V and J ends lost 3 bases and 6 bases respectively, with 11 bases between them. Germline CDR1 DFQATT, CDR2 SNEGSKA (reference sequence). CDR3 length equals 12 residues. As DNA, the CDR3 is TGCAGTGCTAGTAAGGGTATCGATGGCTACACCTTC. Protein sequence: CSASKGIDGYTF.

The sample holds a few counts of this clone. CDR3 region: CASRTQGVEAGELFF. In nucleotides, the CDR3 is TGTGCCAGTAGGACACAGGGAGTCGAGGCCGGGGAGCTGTTTTTT. V gene TRBV19 combines with J gene TRBJ2-2; the D gene is possibly TRBD1 (6 bases). This CDR3 has 15 amino acids. Germline CDR1 reads LNHDA; CDR2 reads SQIVND (reference sequence). Trimming took 6 bases from V and 6 from J, leaving 17 bases between them.

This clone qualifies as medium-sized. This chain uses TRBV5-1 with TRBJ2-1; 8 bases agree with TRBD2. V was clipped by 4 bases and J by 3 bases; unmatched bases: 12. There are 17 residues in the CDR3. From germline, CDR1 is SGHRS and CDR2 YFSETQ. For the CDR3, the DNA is TGCGCCAGCAGCCCCCAGCGGGGGTCATCGGACTACAATGAGCAGTTCTTC. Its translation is CASSPQRGSSDYNEQFF.

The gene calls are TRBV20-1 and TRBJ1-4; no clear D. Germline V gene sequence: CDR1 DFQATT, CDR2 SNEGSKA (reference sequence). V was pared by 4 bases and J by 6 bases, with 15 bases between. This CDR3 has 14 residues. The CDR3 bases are TGCAGTGCTATTGATGGCAATAAGGATGAAAAACTGTTTTTT. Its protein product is CSAIDGNKDEKLFF.

In DNA, the CDR3 is TGTGCCAGCCTGACTAGCGAATACTCCTACGAGCAGTACTTC. The encoded protein is CASLTSEYSYEQYF. V usage is TRBV11-2 and J usage is TRBJ2-7; TRBD2 aligns across 8 bases. Per germline, CDR1 SGHAT and CDR2 FQNNGV. The CDR3 runs 14 residues. Trimming removed 8 bases from V and 0 bases from J; junction bases left unmatched: 6.

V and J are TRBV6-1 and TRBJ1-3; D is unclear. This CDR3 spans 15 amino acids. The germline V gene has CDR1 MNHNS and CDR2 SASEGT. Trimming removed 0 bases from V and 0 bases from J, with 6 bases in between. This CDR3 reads CASSEAADSGNTIYF. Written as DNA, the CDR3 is TGTGCCAGCAGTGAAGCGGCAGACTCTGGAAACACCATATATTTT.

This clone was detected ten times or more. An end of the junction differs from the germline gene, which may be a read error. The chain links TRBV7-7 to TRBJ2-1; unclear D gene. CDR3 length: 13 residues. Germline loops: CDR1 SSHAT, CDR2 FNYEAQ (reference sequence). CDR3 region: CASSLSLENEQFF. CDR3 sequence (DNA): TGTGCTAGCAGCTTATCCCTAGAAAATGAGCAGTTCTTC.

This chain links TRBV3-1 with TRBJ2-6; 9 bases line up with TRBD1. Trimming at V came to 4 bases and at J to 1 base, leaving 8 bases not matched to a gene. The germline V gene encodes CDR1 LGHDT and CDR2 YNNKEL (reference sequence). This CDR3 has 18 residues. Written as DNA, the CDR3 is TGTGCCAGCAGCCGTGGGACAGGGAGTTTATCTGGGGCCAACGTCCTGACTTTC. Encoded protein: CASSRGTGSLSGANVLTF.

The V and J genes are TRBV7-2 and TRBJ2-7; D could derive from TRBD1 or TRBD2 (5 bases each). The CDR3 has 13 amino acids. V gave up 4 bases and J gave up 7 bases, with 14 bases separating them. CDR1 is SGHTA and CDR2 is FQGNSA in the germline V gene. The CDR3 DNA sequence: TGTGCCAGCAGCTGGGGGAGTTATTGGGAGCAGTACTTC. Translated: CASSWGSYWEQYF. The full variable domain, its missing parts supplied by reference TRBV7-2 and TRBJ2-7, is GAGVSQSPSNKVTEKGKDVELRCDPISGHTALYWYRQSLGQGLEFLIYFQGNSAPDKSGLPSDRFSAERTGGSVSTLTIQRTQQEDSAVYLCASSWGSYWEQYFGPGTRLTVT.

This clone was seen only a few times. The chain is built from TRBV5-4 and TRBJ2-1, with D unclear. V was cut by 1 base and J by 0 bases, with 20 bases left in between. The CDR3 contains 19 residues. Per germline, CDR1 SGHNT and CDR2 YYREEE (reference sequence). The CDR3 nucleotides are TGTGCCAGCAGCTTGTTCCCTGTATCGTCCCTAAGCTCCTACAATGAGCAGTTCTTC. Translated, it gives CASSLFPVSSLSSYNEQFF.

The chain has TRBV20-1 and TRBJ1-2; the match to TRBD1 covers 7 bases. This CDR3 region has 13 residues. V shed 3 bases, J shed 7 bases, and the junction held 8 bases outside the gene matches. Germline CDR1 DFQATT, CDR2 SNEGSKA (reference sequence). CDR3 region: CSASVGRGTGYTF. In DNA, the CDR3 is TGCAGTGCTAGTGTGGGCAGGGGGACTGGCTACACCTTC.

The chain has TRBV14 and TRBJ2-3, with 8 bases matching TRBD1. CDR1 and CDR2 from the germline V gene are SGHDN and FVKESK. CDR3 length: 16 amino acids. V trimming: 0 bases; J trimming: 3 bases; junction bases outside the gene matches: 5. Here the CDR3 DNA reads TGTGCCAGCAGCCAAGAAAAGGGACAGGCAACAGATACGCAGTATTTT. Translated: CASSQEKGQATDTQYF.

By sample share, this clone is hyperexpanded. The CDR3 nucleotides are TGTGCCAGTAGTATAGAGCCGACAGGGATGAGTGGCAATCAGCCCCAGCATTTT. Protein sequence: CASSIEPTGMSGNQPQHF. The chain combines TRBV19 with TRBJ1-5; TRBD1 aligns across 7 bases. The CDR3 has 18 residues. Unmatched junction bases numbered 10, after V lost 0 bases and J lost 2 bases. Germline V CDR1 and CDR2: LNHDA, SQIVND (reference sequence). Drawing the rest from reference TRBV19 and TRBJ1-5, the complete variable domain is DGGITQSPKYLFRKEGQNVTLSCEQNLNHDAMYWYRQDPGQGLRLIYYSQIVNDFQKGDIAEGYSVSREKKESFPLTVTSAQKNPTAFYLCASSIEPTGMSGNQPQHFGDGTRLSIL.

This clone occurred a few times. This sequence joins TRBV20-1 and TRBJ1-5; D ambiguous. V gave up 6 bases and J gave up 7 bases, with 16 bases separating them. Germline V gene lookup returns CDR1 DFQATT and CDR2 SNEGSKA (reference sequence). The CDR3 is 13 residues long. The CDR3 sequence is CSALGGDGQPQHF. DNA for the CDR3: TGCAGTGCCTTAGGCGGAGACGGGCAGCCCCAGCATTTT.

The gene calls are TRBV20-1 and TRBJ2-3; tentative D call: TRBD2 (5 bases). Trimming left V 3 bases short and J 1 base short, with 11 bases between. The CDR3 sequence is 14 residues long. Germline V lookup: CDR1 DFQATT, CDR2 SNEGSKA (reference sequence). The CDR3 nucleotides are TGCAGTGCTAGTCGAAACGGGGGCACAGATACGCAGTATTTT. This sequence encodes CSASRNGGTDTQYF.

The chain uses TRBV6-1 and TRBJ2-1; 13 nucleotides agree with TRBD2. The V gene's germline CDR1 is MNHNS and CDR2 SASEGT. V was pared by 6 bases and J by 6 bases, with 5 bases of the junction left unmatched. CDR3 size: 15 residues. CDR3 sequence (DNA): TGTGCCAGCAGCCCCGGGACTAGCGGGATCAATGAGCAGTTCTTC. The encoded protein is CASSPGTSGINEQFF.

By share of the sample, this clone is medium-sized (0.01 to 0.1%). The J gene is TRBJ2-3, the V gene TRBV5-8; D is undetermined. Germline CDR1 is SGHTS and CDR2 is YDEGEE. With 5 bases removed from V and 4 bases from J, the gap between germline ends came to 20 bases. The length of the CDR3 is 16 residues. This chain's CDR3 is CASSRSLRGSSDTQYF. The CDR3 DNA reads TGTGCCAGCAGTAGATCTCTCCGTGGTAGTTCAGATACGCAGTATTTT.

CDR3 in amino acids: CASTPDRGQPQHF. For the CDR3, the DNA is TGTGCCAGTACCCCCGACAGGGGTCAGCCCCAGCATTTT. This chain connects TRBV19 to TRBJ1-5; 8 positions agree with TRBD1. CDR3 length: 13 amino acids. Trimming took 7 bases from V and 6 from J; bases not matched to a gene: 5. Germline lookup yields CDR1 LNHDA and CDR2 SQIVND (reference sequence).

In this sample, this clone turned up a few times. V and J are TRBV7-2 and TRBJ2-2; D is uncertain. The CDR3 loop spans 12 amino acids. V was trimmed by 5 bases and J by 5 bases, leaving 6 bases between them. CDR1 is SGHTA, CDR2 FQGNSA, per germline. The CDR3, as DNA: TGTGCCAGCAGCCGAGCTACCGGGGAGCTGTTTTTT. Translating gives CASSRATGELFF. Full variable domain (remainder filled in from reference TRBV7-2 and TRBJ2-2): GAGVSQSPSNKVTEKGKDVELRCDPISGHTALYWYRQSLGQGLEFLIYFQGNSAPDKSGLPSDRFSAERTGGSVSTLTIQRTQQEDSAVYLCASSRATGELFFGEGSRLTVL.